These 8 T cell receptor beta chains came from one sample sequenced in a study of T cell changes during pregnancy in multiple sclerosis. TCRdb's table, derived via immunoSEQ multiplex PCR, lists solely in-frame clones and lacks some. The sample lists 25,000 to 35,000 clones; roughly 87% were seen once. This material consisted of CD8+ T cells from peripheral blood mononuclear cells, taken in the second trimester of pregnancy. These receptors were taken from a female donor with multiple sclerosis, enrolled in a pregnancy study.

This chain uses TRBV27 with TRBJ1-4; D perhaps matches TRBD1 (5 bases). This CDR3 has 14 residues. V lost 5 bases to trimming and J lost 4 bases, with 11 bases between them. The germline CDR1 and CDR2 sequences are MNHEY and SMNVEV (reference sequence). The CDR3 loop reads CASSARGGNEKLFF. The CDR3 DNA sequence: TGTGCCAGCAGTGCGAGGGGAGGTAATGAAAAACTGTTTTTT.

This clone has a single count. The chain couples TRBV7-9 to TRBJ2-3; 8 nucleotides agree with TRBD1. After removal of 5 bases from V and 4 bases from J, the junction contained 11 bases not matched to a gene. The CDR3 covers 16 residues. Germline V gene sequence: CDR1 SEHNR, CDR2 FQNEAQ (reference sequence). The CDR3 nucleotides are TGTGCCAGCAGCCCACCATGGACAGGGATTCCAGATACGCAGTATTTT. Its protein is CASSPPWTGIPDTQYF.

The V and J genes are TRBV9 and TRBJ2-3, with 10 bases aligning to TRBD2. CDR1 is SGDLS and CDR2 is YYNGEE in the germline V gene. The trim removed 4 bases at V and 4 bases at J, leaving 15 bases unmatched. This CDR3 has 18 amino acids. The CDR3 reads CASSSVDSSGSRADTQYF. CDR3 coding DNA: TGTGCCAGCAGCTCAGTCGACTCTAGCGGGAGCAGGGCAGATACGCAGTATTTT. The entire variable domain, with the rest obtained from reference TRBV9 and TRBJ2-3, is as follows: DSGVTQTPKHLITATGQRVTLRCSPRSGDLSVYWYQQSLDQGLQFLIQYYNGEERAKGNILERFSAQQFPDLHSELNLSSLELGDSALYFCASSSVDSSGSRADTQYFGPGTRLTVL.

The V call is TRBV29-1, the J call TRBJ2-5, with 7 bases that match TRBD1. The J call may not be correct, given that the DNA end is closer to TRBJ2-7. Germline loops: CDR1 SQVTM, CDR2 ANQGSEA. The CDR3 length is 13 residues. The CDR3 DNA sequence: TGCAGCGCTCGGACAGGCTACACCTACGAGCAGTACTTC. Translation gives CSARTGYTYEQYF.

This chain links TRBV4-1 with TRBJ2-2; D is perhaps TRBD1 (7 bases). V was trimmed by 0 bases and J by 1 base, leaving 15 bases between them. Germline V CDR1 and CDR2: MGHRA, YSYEKL. This CDR3 has 18 residues. The CDR3 nucleotides are TGCGCCAGCAGCCAAGACCCCGTCAGGGGGGAGAACACCGGGGAGCTGTTTTTT. This gives the protein CASSQDPVRGENTGELFF.

This chain connects TRBV11-2 to TRBJ2-7; 10 nucleotides align to TRBD1. CDR1 is SGHAT, CDR2 FQNNGV, per germline. The junction had 12 bases not matched to a gene; V was cut back by 5 bases and J by 5 bases. This CDR3 comprises 16 residues. The CDR3: CASSHRGQGVGDEQYF. The CDR3 bases are TGTGCCAGCAGCCATAGAGGACAGGGGGTCGGGGACGAGCAGTACTTC.

The chain uses TRBV28 and TRBJ2-1; TRBD2 agrees at 7 bases. Germline V CDR1 and CDR2: MDHEN, SYDVKM. This CDR3 spans 17 amino acids. Trimming took 4 bases from V and 2 from J; bases not matched to a gene: 11. Here the CDR3 DNA reads TGTGCCAGCAGTTCCCTCCGGGAGGCACTTACCTACAATGAGCAGTTCTTC. It codes for CASSSLREALTYNEQFF.

The chain couples TRBV30 to TRBJ1-5; D possibly corresponds to TRBD1 (6 bases). The CDR3 totals 14 residues. V was cut by 1 base and J by 4 bases, with 11 bases left in between. The germline V gene has CDR1 GTSNPN and CDR2 SVGIG (reference sequence). CDR3 DNA: TGTGCCTGGAGTGAATGGGACAAAAATCAGCCCCAGCATTTT. This encodes CAWSEWDKNQPQHF.